This TCR beta chain derives from a study of beta chain features in type 1 diabetes. The CDR3 loop spans 15 amino acids. CDR1 and CDR2 from the germline V gene are SGHNT and YYREEE (reference sequence). J gave up 9 bases and V 2 bases, and 10 bases lay outside the gene matches. TCRB transcripts that were expressed got sequenced, as all of the isolated RNA had been reverse transcribed. Sequencing used immunoSEQ multiplex PCR; TCRdb keeps in-frame clones, though not all of them. In the table there are roughly 300,000 clones, 11% to 15% of which are singletons. This TCR came from a man between 25 and 39 years old in good health. This chain links TRBV5-4 with TRBJ2-1, with 8 nucleotides matching TRBD2. The sample comprised central memory CD4+ T cells from blood. The DNA for the CDR3 is TGTGCCAGCAGCTTAGACGGGGGGGCCAGGGGTGAGCAGTTCTTC. It translates to CASSLDGGARGEQFF.